This TCR beta chain stems from a study of CD8 T cells in ankylosing spondylitis. Each TCR beta library was made by quantitative 5'-RACE that incorporated molecular barcodes. TCRdb passed the 5' RACE reads through MiXCR, listing each CDR3 protein once. The sample holds about 240,000 distinct CDR3 sequences, 8% to 9.5% seen once. V was clipped by 5 bases and J by 4 bases; unmatched bases: 8. The CDR3 runs to 15 residues. Germline CDR1 is SGHRS and CDR2 is YFSETQ. This clonotype was recorded many times. Its antigen is unknown. Study-level points and caveats: One TCR beta motif, made up of several highly homologous variants, appeared characteristic of ankylosing spondylitis blood.

The clonotype originates from a male donor with ankylosing spondylitis or in good health (not recorded which). The chain couples TRBV5-1 to TRBJ2-3; TRBD1 matches 9 bases. Specimen: blood, either unsorted or a sorted T cell fraction (not recorded which). The CDR3 DNA is TGCGCCAGCAGGCTGGGGGACAGGGAGGCAGATACGCAGTATTTT. Amino acid sequence: CASRLGDREADTQYF.